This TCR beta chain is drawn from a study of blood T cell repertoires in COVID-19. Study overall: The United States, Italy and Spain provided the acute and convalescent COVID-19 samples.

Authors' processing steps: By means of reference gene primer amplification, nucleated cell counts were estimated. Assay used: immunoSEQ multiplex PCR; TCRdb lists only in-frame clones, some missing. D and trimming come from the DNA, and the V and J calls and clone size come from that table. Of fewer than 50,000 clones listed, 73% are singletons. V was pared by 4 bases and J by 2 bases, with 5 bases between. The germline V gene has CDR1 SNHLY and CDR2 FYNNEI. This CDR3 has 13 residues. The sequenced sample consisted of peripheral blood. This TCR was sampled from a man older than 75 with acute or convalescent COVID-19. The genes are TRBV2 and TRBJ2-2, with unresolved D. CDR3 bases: TGTGCCAGCAGTGCCTATAACACCGGGGAGCTGTTTTTT. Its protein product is CASSAYNTGELFF.